The present entry profiles one T cell receptor (beta chain) with its context. Its antigen remains unidentified. The donors, healthy Caucasians from Russia, were aged roughly 6 to 90. Each donor's blood draw was ten milliliters of peripheral blood. These data originate in a study of blood T cells in healthy people across ages. Study findings and constraints: Researchers deemed the diversity estimates from one million T cells underestimates. PBMCs that were unsorted prevented a conclusive naive versus antigen-experienced comparison.

This CDR3 is built from 13 residues. Germline assignment: CDR1 SNHLY and CDR2 FYNNEI. Trimming cost V 2 bases and J 2 bases, with 7 bases left between them. It was with a sample-barcoded 5' primer and a J-beta primer mix that a second PCR of roughly 7 to 12 cycles was run. Via MiXCR, TCRdb re-called the 5' RACE reads, giving one row per CDR3 protein. The sample records about 1,500,000 distinct CDR3 sequences, roughly 45% being singletons. The specimen was blood. V is TRBV2 and J is TRBJ2-7; D remains unclear. The TCR sequence derives from a young woman in good health. CDR3 loop: CASSEKSPYEQYF. DNA for the CDR3: TGTGCCAGCAGTGAAAAGAGTCCCTACGAGCAGTACTTC.